This T cell receptor (beta chain) was captured by sequencing in a study of identical twins. V shed 1 base and J shed 3 bases, with 4 bases lying between them. CDR1 is KGHSH, CDR2 LQKENI, per germline. The CDR3 is 14 residues long. There were only healthy Caucasians among the donors. One entry per CDR3 protein results from TCRdb running MiXCR on the 5' RACE reads. The sample includes 540,000 or so distinct CDR3 sequences, about a fifth seen only once; the top ten take 0.45% to 0.5%. This sample was shared with a second study, whose subject was yellow fever vaccine responses in identical twins.

Source material: CD4+ T cells sorted from blood. The V and J genes are TRBV18 and TRBJ2-6; D gene uncertain. The receptor was derived from a woman aged 18-30 years in good health. CDR3 DNA sequence: TGTGCCAGCTCACCACAAGGTGGGGCCAACGTCCTGACTTTC. It encodes CASSPQGGANVLTF. The complete variable domain, with remaining parts taken from reference TRBV18 and TRBJ2-6, reads NAGVMQNPRHLVRRRGQEARLRCSPMKGHSHVYWYRQLPEEGLKFMVYLQKENIIDESGMPKERFSAEFPKEGPSILRIQQVVRGDSAAYFCASSPQGGANVLTFGAGSRLTVL.